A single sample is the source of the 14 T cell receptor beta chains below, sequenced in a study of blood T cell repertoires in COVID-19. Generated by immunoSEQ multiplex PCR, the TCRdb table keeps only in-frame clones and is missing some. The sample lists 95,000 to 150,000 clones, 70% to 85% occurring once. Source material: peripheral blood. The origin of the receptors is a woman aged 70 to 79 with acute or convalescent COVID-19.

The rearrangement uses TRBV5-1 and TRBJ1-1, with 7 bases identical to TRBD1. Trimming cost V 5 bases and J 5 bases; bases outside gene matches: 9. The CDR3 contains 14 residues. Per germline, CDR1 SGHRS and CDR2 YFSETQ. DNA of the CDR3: TGCGCCAGCAGTTTAGGGGGCAGCGAAACTGAAGCTTTCTTT. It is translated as CASSLGGSETEAFF.

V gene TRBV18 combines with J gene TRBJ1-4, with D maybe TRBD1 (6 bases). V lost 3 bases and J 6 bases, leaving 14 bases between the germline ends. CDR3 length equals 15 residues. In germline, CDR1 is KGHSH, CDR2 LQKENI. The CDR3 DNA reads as TGTGCCAGCTCACCTGGGCAGGGGATGCATGAAAAACTGTTTTTT. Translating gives CASSPGQGMHEKLFF.

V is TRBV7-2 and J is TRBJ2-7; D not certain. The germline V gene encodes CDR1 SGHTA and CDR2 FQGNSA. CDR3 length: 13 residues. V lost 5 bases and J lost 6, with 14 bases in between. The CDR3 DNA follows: TGTGCCAGCAGCCGTTTTTCGTTCGGCGAGCAGTACTTC. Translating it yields CASSRFSFGEQYF.

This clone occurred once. The CDR3 spells CASSPYSNQPQHF. The CDR3 DNA reads TGTGCCAGCAGCCCGTATAGCAATCAGCCCCAGCATTTT. This chain links TRBV2 with TRBJ1-5; D is unclear. CDR3 length: 13 amino acids. The V gene's germline CDR1 is SNHLY and CDR2 FYNNEI. V gave up 6 bases and J gave up 0 bases, with 6 bases separating them.

The CDR3 loop reads CASRPDRGREAFF. The CDR3, as DNA: TGTGCCAGCAGACCTGACAGGGGCCGTGAAGCTTTCTTT. The V call is TRBV6-5, the J call TRBJ1-1, with 8 bases aligning to TRBD1. Germline CDR1 is MNHEY and CDR2 is SVGAGI. The CDR3 has 13 residues. The V segment lost 6 bases and the J segment 7 bases; nucleotides outside the gene matches: 7.

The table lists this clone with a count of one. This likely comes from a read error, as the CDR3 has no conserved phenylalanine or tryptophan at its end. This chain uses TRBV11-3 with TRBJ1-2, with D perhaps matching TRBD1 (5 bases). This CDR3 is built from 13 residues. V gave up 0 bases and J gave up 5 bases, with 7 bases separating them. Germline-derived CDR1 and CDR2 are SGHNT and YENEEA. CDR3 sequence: CASSLEGRYGYTL. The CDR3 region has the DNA TGTGCCAGCAGCTTAGAGGGGCGGTATGGCTACACCCTC.

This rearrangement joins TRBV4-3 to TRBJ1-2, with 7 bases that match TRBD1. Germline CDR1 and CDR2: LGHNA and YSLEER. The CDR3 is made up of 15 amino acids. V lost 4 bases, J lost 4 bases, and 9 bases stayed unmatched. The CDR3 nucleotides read TGCGCCAGCAGCCTACAGGGTAGGGGGCTCTATGGCTACACCTTC. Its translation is CASSLQGRGLYGYTF.

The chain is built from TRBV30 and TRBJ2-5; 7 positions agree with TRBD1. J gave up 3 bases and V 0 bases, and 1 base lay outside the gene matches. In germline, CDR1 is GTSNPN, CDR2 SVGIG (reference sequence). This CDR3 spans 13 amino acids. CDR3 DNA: TGTGCCTGGAGTGTGGGACAGAAAGAGACCCAGTACTTC. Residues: CAWSVGQKETQYF. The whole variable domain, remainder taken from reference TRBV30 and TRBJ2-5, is SQTIHQWPATLVQPVGSPLSLECTVEGTSNPNLYWYRQAAGRGLQLLFYSVGIGQISSEVPQNLSASRPQDRQFILSSKKLLLSDSGFYLCAWSVGQKETQYFGPGTRLLVL.

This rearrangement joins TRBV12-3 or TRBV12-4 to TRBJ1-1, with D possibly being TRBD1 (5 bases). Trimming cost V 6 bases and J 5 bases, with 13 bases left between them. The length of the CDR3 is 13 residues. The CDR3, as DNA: TGTGCCAGCAGGACCATTCAGGGAACTGAAGCTTTCTTT. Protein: CASRTIQGTEAFF.

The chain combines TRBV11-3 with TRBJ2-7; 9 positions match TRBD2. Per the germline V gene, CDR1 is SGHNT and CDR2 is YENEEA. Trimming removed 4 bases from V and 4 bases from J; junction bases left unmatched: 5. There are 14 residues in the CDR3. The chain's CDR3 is CASSYPGLAYEQYF. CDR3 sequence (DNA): TGTGCCAGCAGCTATCCGGGACTAGCTTACGAGCAGTACTTC.

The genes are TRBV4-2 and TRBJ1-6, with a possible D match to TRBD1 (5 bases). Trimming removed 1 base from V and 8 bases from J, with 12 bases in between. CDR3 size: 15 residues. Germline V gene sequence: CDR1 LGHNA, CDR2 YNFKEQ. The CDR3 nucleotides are TGTGCCAGCAGCCAAGGGGGCATCGGCGATTCACCCCTCCACTTT. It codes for CASSQGGIGDSPLHF.

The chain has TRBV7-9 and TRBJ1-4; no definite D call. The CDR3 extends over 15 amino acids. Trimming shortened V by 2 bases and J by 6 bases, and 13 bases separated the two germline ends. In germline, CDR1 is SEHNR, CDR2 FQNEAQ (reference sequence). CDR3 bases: TGTGCCAGCAGCTTAAACAGTCAGGTGGATGAAAAACTGTTTTTT. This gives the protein CASSLNSQVDEKLFF.

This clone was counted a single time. The CDR3 DNA reads as TGTGCCAGCAGCCATAGACTCGGACAGGGAAACACCATATATTTT. This codes for CASSHRLGQGNTIYF. The chain recombines TRBV7-9 with TRBJ1-3; a possible D gene is TRBD1 (6 bases). Germline V gene lookup returns CDR1 SEHNR and CDR2 FQNEAQ (reference sequence). This CDR3 is built from 15 residues. Trimming stripped 5 bases from V and 4 bases from J, with 15 bases between.

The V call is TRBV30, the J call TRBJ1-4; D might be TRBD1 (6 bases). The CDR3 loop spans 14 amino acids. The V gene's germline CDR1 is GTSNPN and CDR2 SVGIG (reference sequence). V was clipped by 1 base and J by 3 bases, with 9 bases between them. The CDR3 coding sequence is TGTGCCTGGAGTGCAGGGGTGGCTAATGAAAAACTGTTTTTT. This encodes CAWSAGVANEKLFF.